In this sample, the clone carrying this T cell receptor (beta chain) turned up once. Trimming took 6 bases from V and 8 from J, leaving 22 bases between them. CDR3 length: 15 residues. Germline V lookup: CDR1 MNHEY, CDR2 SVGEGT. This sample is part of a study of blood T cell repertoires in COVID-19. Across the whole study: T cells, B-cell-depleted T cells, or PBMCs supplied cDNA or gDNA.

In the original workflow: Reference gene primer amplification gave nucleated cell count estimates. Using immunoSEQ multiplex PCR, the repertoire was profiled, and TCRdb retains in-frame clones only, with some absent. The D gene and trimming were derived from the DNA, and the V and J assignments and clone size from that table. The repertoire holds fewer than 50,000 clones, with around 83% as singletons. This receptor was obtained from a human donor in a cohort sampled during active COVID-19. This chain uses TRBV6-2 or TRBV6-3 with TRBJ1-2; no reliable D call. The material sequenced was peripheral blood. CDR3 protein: CASSSPRRFLWGYTF. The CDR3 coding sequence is TGTGCCAGCAGCTCCCCCCGCCGCTTCCTATGGGGCTACACCTTC.